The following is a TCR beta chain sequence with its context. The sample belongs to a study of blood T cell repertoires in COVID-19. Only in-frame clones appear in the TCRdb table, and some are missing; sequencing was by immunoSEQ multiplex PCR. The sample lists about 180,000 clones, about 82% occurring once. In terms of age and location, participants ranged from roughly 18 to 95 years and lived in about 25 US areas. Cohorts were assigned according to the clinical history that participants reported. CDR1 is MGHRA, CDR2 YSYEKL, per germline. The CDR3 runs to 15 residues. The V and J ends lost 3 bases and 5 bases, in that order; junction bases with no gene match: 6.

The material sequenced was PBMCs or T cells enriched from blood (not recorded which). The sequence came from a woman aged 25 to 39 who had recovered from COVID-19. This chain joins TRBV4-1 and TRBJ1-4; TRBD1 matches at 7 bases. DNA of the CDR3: TGCGCCAGCAGCCACCTGGGACAGAAGAATGAAAAACTGTTTTTT. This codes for CASSHLGQKNEKLFF.